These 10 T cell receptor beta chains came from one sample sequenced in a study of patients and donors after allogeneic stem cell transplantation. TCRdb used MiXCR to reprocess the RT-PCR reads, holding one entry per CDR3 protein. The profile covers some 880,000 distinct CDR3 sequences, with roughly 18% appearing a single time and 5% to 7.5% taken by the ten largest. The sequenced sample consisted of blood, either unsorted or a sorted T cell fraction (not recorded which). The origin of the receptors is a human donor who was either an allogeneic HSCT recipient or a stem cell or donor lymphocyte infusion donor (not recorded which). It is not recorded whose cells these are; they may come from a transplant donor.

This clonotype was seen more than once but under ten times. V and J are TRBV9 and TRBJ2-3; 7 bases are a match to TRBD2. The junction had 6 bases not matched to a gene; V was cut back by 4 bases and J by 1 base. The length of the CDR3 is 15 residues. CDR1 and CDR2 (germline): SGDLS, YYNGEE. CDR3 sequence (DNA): TGTGCCAGCAGCTTAAGCGGGGCCCGCACAGATACGCAGTATTTT. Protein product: CASSLSGARTDTQYF.

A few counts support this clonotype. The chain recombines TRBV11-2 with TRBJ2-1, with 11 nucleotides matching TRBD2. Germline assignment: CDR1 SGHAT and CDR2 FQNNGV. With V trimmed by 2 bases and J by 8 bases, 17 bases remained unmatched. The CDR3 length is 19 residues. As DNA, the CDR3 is TGTGCCAGCAGCTTATATCCCCCGACTAGCGGGAAGTGGAGTCATGAGCAGTTCTTC. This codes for CASSLYPPTSGKWSHEQFF.

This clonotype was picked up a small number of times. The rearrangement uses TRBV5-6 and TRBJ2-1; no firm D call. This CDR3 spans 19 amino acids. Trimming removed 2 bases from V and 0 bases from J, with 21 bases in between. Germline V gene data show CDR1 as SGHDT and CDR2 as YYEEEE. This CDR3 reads CASSFFSSSNARSYNEQFF. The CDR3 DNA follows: TGTGCCAGCAGCTTCTTCTCGTCCTCGAACGCCCGCTCCTACAATGAGCAGTTCTTC.

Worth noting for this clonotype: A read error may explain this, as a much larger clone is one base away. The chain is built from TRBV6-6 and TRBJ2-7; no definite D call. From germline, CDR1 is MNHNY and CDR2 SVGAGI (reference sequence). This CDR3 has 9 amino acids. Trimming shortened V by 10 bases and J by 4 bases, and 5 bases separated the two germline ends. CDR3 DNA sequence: TGTGCCACCGGGTACGAGCAGTACTTC. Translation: CATGYEQYF.

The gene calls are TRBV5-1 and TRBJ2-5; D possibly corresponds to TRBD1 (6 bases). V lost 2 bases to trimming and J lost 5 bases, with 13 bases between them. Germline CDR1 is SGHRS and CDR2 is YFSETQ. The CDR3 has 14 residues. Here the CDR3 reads CASSFQGSVETQYF. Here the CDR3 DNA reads TGCGCCAGCAGCTTTCAGGGGAGTGTGGAGACCCAGTACTTC.

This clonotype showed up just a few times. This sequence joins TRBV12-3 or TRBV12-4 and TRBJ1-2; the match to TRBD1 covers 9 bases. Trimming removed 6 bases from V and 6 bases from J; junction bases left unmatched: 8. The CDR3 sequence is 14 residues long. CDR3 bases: TGTGCCAGCAGCTGGGGACAGGGTATAGATGGCTACACCTTC. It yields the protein CASSWGQGIDGYTF.

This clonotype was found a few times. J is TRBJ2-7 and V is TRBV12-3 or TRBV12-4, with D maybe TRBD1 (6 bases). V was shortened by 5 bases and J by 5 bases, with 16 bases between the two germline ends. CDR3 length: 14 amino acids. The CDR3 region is CASSQIQGNDEQYF. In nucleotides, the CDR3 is TGTGCCAGCAGTCAAATACAGGGTAACGACGAGCAGTACTTC.

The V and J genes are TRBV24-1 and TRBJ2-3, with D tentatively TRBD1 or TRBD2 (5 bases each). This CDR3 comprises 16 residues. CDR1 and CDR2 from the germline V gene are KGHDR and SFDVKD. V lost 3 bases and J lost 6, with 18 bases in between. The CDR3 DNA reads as TGTGCCACCAGTGATCCGATGACGGGGCTTCGCGATACGCAGTATTTT. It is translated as CATSDPMTGLRDTQYF.

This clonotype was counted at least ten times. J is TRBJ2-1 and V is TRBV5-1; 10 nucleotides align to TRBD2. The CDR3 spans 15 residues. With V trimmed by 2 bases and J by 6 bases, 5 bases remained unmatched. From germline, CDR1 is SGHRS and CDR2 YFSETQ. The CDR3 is CASSFGSGRSNEQFF. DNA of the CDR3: TGCGCCAGCAGCTTCGGTAGCGGGAGGTCCAATGAGCAGTTCTTC.

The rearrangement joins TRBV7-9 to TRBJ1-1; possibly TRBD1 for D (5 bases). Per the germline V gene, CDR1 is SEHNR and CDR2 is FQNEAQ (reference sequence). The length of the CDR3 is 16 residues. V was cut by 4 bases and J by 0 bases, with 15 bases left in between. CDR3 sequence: CASSSTPGLLNTEAFF. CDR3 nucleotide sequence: TGTGCCAGCAGCTCGACTCCGGGACTCCTGAACACTGAAGCTTTCTTT.